This is a list of T cell receptor beta chains from one sample in a study of T cell responses to AZD1222 COVID-19 vaccine. This table comes from immunoSEQ multiplex PCR, and its TCRdb copy is limited to in-frame clones, with some not included. The sample consists of 140,000 to 150,000 clones, 85% to 95% of them appearing once. The sample here was peripheral blood, taken on day 0 of AZD1222 vaccination. All receptors come from an adult in good health. CDR3s include the opening cysteine and the closing phenylalanine or tryptophan. The D gene is left open where the match is weak. Size is omitted from some rows. Given values are once, few, many or a class for expanded clones.

j_call v_call d_call clone_size cdr3_aa cdr3_nt
TRBJ2-1 TRBV3-1/TRBV3-2 - - CASSQGTTSYNEQFF TGTGCCAGCAGCCAAGGGACAACCTCCTACAATGAGCAGTTCTTC
TRBJ1-1 TRBV7-9 - once CASSTGTTEAFF TGTGCCAGCAGCACTGGGACAACTGAAGCTTTCTTT
TRBJ1-6 TRBV4-1 - - CASSQGPVGSPLHF TGCGCCAGCAGCCAGGGCCCTGTGGGATCACCCCTCCACTTT
TRBJ1-4 TRBV5-1 - - CASSLRGGSYNNEKLFF TGCGCCAGCAGCTTAAGGGGTGGTTCATACAACAATGAAAAACTGTTTTTT
TRBJ1-6 TRBV25-1 - - CASSAGTRGNSPLHF TGTGCCAGCAGTGCCGGGACACGGGGGAATTCACCCCTCCACTTT
TRBJ2-1 TRBV7-6 TRBD2 - CASSLRPAGETDLPYNEQFF TGTGCCAGCAGCTTAAGGCCAGCGGGGGAGACCGACCTCCCTTACAATGAGCAGTTCTTC
TRBJ2-7 TRBV5-1 - once CASSSGGDDWYF TGCGCCAGCAGCTCGGGTGGGGACGATTGGTACTTC
TRBJ2-1 TRBV6-2/TRBV6-3 TRBD1 few CASSSDLGQGWNEQFF TGTGCCAGCAGTTCCGACCTAGGACAGGGGTGGAATGAGCAGTTCTTC
TRBJ1-5 TRBV2 - - CASSKTLAPQPQHF TGTGCCAGCTCGAAGACACTCGCGCCTCAGCCCCAGCATTTT
TRBJ1-6 TRBV27 - - CASSPRGAGEAKPLHF TGTGCCAGCAGTCCGCGAGGGGCAGGCGAAGCAAAACCCCTCCACTTT
TRBJ2-5 TRBV4-2 TRBD2 - CASSRVASGGQETQYF TGTGCCAGCAGCCGGGTGGCTAGCGGGGGCCAAGAGACCCAGTACTTC
TRBJ1-5 TRBV6-5 - - CASGSFDRLNQPQHF TGTGCCAGCGGGTCCTTCGACAGACTCAATCAGCCCCAGCATTTT
TRBJ1-6 TRBV18 - once CASSPIGRKSSYNSPLHF TGTGCCAGCTCACCAATAGGACGGAAGAGCTCCTATAATTCACCCCTCCACTTT
TRBJ2-2 TRBV5-4 - - CATNRGGLNTGELFF TGTGCCACCAACAGGGGAGGCCTAAACACCGGGGAGCTGTTTTTT
TRBJ1-6 TRBV24-1 - - CATSDSPRRGSDSPLHF TGTGCCACCAGTGATTCCCCCCGTCGAGGGTCCGATTCACCCCTCCACTTT
TRBJ2-1 TRBV28 - - CASQRTGEQFF TGTGCCAGCCAGAGGACGGGTGAGCAGTTCTTC
TRBJ2-5 TRBV30 TRBD1 - CAWTESLPGTGQETQYF TGTGCCTGGACAGAATCCCTCCCCGGGACAGGCCAAGAGACCCAGTACTTC
TRBJ2-1 TRBV3-1/TRBV3-2 - - CASSQAAAEQFF TGTGCCAGCAGCCAAGCTGCAGCCGAGCAGTTCTTC
TRBJ1-5 TRBV28 TRBD1 - CASRPWQGAQPQHF TGTGCCAGCAGGCCCTGGCAGGGGGCTCAGCCCCAGCATTTT
TRBJ1-4 TRBV4-1 - - CASSHDPGGTNEKLFF TGCGCCAGCAGCCATGACCCCGGGGGAACTAATGAAAAACTGTTTTTT
TRBJ1-5 TRBV19 - - CASSGNSRVYWVQPQHF TGTGCCAGTAGTGGCAACTCCAGGGTTTATTGGGTTCAGCCCCAGCATTTT
TRBJ1-1 TRBV12-3/TRBV12-4 - few CASTPGLSTEAFF TGTGCCAGCACCCCTGGACTGAGCACTGAAGCTTTCTTT
TRBJ1-2 TRBV6-5 TRBD1 - CATVRTGYGYTF TGTGCCACCGTTAGGACAGGCTATGGCTACACCTTC
TRBJ1-6 TRBV11-3 - - CASSLVHGDSPLHF TGTGCCAGCAGCCTGGTACATGGGGATTCACCCCTCCACTTT
TRBJ2-3 TRBV10-3 TRBD1 - CAIRPGQGATDTQYF TGTGCCATCAGACCGGGACAGGGGGCTACAGATACGCAGTATTTT
TRBJ2-5 TRBV5-1 - - CASSLGGKETQYF TGCGCCAGCAGCTTGGGGGGTAAAGAGACCCAGTACTTC
TRBJ1-2 TRBV9 - - CASSPLGPDNYGYTF TGTGCCAGCAGCCCATTAGGGCCAGATAACTATGGCTACACCTTC
TRBJ2-1 TRBV7-9 - - CASSTGQIWSSYNEQFF TGTGCCAGCAGCACCGGACAGATTTGGAGCTCCTACAATGAGCAGTTCTTC
TRBJ1-1 TRBV10-1 - - CASNIQGNTEAFF TGCGCCAGCAATATACAGGGGAACACTGAAGCTTTCTTT